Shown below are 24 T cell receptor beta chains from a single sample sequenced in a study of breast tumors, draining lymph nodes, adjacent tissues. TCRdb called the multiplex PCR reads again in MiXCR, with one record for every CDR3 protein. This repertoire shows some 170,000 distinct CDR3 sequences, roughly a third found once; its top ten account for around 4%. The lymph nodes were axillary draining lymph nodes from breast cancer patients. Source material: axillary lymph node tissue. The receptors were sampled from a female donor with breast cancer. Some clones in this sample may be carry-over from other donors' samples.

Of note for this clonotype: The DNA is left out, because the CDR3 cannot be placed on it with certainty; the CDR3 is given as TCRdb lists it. This chain's CDR3 is CASSFYICSATGGDYGYTF. This chain connects TRBV7-9 to TRBJ1-2. The germline V gene has CDR1 SEHNR and CDR2 FQNEAQ (reference sequence). The CDR3 contains 19 residues when both ends are counted.

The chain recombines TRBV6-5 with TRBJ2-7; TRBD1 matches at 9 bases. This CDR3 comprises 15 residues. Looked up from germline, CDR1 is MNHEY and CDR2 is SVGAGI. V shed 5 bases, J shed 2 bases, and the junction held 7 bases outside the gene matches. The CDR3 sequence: CASSEQGAGTYEQYF. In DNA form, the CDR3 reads TGTGCCAGCAGTGAACAGGGGGCTGGCACCTACGAGCAGTACTTC.

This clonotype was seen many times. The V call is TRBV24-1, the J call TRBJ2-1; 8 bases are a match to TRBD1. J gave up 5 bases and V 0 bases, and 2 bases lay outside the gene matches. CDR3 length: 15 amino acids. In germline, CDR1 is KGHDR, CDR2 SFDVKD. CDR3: CATSDLADRDNEQFF. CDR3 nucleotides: TGTGCCACCAGTGATTTGGCGGACAGGGACAATGAGCAGTTCTTC.

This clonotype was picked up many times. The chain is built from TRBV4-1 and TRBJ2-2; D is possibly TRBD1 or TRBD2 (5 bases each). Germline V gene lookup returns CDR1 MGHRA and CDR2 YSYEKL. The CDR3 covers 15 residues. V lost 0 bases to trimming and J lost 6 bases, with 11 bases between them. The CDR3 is CASSQDRVGAGELFF. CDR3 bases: TGCGCCAGCAGCCAAGACAGGGTGGGGGCCGGGGAGCTGTTTTTT.

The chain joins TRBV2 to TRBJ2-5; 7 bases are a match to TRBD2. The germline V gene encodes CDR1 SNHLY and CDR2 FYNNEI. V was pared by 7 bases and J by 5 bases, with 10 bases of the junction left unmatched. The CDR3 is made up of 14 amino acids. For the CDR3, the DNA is TGTGCCAGCACTGTCAGCGGGGTCGGTGAGACCCAGTACTTC. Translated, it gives CASTVSGVGETQYF.

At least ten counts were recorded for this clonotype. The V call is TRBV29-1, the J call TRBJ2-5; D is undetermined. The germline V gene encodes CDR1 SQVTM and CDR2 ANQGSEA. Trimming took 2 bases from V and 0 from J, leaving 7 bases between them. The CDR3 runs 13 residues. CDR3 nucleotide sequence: TGCAGCGTTGAAAGGGCGGACCAAGAGACCCAGTACTTC. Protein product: CSVERADQETQYF.

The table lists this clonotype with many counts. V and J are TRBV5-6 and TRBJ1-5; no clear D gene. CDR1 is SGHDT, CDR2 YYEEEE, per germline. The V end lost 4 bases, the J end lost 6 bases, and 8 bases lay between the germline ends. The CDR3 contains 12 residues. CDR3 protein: CASSRRRQPQHF. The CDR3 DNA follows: TGTGCCAGCAGCCGAAGACGTCAGCCCCAGCATTTT.

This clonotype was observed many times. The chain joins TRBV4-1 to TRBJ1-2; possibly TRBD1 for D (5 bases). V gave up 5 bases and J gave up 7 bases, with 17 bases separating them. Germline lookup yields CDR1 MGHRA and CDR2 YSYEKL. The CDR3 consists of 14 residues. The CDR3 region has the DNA TGCGCCAGCAGCGCCTTGGGGACTAAGTCTGGCTACACCTTC. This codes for CASSALGTKSGYTF.

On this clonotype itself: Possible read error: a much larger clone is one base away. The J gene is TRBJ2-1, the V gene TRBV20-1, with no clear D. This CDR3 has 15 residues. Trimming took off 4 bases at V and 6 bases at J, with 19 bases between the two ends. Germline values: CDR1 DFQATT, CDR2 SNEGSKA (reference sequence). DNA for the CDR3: TGCAGTGCTACCTCGGCCGAGACCCCCCTCAATGAGCAGTTCTTC. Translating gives CSATSAETPLNEQFF.

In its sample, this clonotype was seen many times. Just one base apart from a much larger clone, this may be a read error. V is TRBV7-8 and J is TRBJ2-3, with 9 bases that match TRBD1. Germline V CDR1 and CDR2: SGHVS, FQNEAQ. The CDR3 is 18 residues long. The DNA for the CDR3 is TGTGCCAGCAGCCCACCGAGTGGGGACAGGGATAGCACACATACGCAGTATTTT. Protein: CASSPPSGDRDSTHTQYF.

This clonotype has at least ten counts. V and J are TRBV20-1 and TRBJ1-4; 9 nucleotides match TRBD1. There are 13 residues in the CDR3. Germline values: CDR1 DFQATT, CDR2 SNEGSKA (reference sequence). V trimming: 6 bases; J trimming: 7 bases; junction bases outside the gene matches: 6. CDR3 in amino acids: CSAWDRESEKLFF. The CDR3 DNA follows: TGCAGTGCCTGGGACAGGGAAAGTGAAAAACTGTTTTTT.

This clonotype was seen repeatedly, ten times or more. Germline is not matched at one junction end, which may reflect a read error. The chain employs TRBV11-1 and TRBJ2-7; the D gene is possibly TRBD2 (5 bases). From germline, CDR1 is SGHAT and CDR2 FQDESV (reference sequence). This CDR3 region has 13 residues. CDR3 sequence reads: CVSSPITSGQQYF. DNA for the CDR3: TGTGTCAGCAGCCCTATCACGAGCGGACAGCAGTACTTC.

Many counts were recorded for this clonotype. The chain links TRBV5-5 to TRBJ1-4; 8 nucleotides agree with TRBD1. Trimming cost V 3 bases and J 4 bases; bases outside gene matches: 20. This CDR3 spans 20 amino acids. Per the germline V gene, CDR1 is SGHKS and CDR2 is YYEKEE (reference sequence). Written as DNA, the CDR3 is TGTGCCAGCAGCTCGGGGCGCGTTTCATCAGGGGGCGGATTTAATGAAAAACTGTTTTTT. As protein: CASSSGRVSSGGGFNEKLFF.

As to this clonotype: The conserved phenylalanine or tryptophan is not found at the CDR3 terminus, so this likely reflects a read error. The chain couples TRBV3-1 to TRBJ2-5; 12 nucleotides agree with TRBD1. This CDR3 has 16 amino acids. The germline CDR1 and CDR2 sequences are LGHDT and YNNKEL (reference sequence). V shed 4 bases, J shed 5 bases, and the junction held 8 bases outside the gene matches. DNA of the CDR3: TGTGCCAGCAGCCTCAGGGACAGGGGGCTTTTTGAGACCCAGTACGTC. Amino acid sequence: CASSLRDRGLFETQYV.

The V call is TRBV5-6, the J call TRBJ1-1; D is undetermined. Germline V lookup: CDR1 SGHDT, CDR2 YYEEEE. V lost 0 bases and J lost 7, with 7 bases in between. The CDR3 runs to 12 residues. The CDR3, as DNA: TGTGCCAGCAGCTTGGCGGCCCTTGAAGCTTTCTTT. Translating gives CASSLAALEAFF.

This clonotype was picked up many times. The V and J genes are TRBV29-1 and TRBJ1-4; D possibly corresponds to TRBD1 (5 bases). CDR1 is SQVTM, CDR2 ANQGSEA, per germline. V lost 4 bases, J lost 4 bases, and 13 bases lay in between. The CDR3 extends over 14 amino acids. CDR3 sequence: CSVAGGGNNEKLFF. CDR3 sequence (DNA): TGCAGCGTTGCGGGTGGGGGAAATAATGAAAAACTGTTTTTT.

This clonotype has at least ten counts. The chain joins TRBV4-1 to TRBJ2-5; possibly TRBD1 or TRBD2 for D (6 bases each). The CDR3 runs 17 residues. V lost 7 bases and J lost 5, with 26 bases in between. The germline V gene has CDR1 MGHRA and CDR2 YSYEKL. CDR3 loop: CASTLTPVGGRSETQYF. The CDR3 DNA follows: TGCGCCAGCACCCTAACCCCAGTGGGGGGCCGGTCGGAGACCCAGTACTTC.

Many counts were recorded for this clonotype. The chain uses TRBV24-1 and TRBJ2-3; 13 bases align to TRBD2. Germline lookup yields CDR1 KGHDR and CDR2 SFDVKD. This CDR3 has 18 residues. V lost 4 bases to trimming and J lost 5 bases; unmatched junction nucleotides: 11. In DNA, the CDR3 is TGTGCCACCAGTGACCCTACTGGACTAGCGGGGGCTTTAGATACGCAGTATTTT. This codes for CATSDPTGLAGALDTQYF.

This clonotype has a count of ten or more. CDR3 in amino acids: CASSPGGSGPHGTQYF. Here the CDR3 DNA reads TGTGCCAGCAGCCCGGGCGGGAGCGGGCCCCACGGAACCCAGTACTTC. The genes are TRBV7-9 and TRBJ2-5; TRBD2 aligns across 7 bases. V shed 5 bases and J 8 bases; nucleotides not matched to a gene: 17. Germline CDR1 is SEHNR and CDR2 is FQNEAQ (reference sequence). The CDR3 runs to 16 residues.

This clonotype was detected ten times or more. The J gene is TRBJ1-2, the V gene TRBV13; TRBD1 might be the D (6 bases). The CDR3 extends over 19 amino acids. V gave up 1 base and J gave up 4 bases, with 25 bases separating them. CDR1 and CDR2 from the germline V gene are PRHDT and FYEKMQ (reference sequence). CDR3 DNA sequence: TGTGCCAGCAGCTTAGCCGGACAGTTCCTCTCTCCCGATAGCTATGGCTACACCTTC. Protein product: CASSLAGQFLSPDSYGYTF.

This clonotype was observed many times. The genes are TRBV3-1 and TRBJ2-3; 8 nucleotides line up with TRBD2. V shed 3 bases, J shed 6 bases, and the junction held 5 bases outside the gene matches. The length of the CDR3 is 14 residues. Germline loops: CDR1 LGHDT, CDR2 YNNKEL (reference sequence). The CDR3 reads CASSQGRGADTQYF. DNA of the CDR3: TGTGCCAGCAGCCAGGGGCGGGGGGCCGATACGCAGTATTTT.

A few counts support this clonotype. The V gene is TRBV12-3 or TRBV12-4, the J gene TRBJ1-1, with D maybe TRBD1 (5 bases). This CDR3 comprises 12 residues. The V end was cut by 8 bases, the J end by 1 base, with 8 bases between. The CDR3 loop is CASRTSNTEAFF. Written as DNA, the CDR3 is TGTGCCAGCCGGACATCGAACACTGAAGCTTTCTTT.

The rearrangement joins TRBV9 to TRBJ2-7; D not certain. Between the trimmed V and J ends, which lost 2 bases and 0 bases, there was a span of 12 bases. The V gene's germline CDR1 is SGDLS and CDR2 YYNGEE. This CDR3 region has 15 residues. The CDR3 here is CASSVGTRSSYEQYF. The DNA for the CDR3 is TGTGCCAGCAGCGTCGGCACAAGGAGCTCCTACGAGCAGTACTTC.

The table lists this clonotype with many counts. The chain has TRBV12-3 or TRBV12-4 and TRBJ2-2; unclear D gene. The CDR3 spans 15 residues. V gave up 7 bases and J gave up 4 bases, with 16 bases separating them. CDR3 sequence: CASTNQPPITGELFF. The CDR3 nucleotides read TGTGCCAGCACCAACCAGCCGCCGATCACCGGGGAGCTGTTTTTT.